The 8 T cell receptor beta chains presented below share a single source sample, sequenced in a study of cytomegalovirus exposure and HLA in healthy donors. Primers included in the PCR were 60 Vbeta and 13 Jbeta primers. The data were produced by immunoSEQ multiplex PCR, yet TCRdb's version contains in-frame clones alone and is incomplete. The sample lists roughly 140,000 clones, around 83% seen once, with under 4.5% in the top ten. Sequenced material: PBMCs. These receptors were obtained from a man between 35 and 55 years old in good health and CMV-seropositive.

V usage is TRBV7-9 and J usage is TRBJ2-5; the D gene is possibly TRBD1 (5 bases). The CDR3 loop spans 15 amino acids. Trimming cost V 2 bases and J 2 bases, with 12 bases left between them. The germline V gene has CDR1 SEHNR and CDR2 FQNEAQ (reference sequence). CDR3 sequence: CASSLSAGPQETQYF. The CDR3 DNA reads TGTGCCAGCAGCTTATCAGCAGGGCCGCAAGAGACCCAGTACTTC.

The DNA of the CDR3 is TGTGCCAGCAGCCCGTCCGGGAATGAGCAGTTCTTC. It specifies CASSPSGNEQFF. This chain joins TRBV9 and TRBJ2-1; D not resolved. The CDR3 is 12 amino acids. The germline V gene encodes CDR1 SGDLS and CDR2 YYNGEE. Trimming took 4 bases from V and 7 from J, leaving 9 bases between them.

Comments on this clone: Other DNA sequences within the sample encode an identical CDR3. This chain connects TRBV7-8 to TRBJ2-7, with 10 nucleotides matching TRBD2. The CDR3 consists of 14 residues. The germline CDR1 and CDR2 sequences are SGHVS and FQNEAQ. The V gene end was trimmed by 5 bases and the J gene end by 6 bases; junction bases not matched to a gene: 7. The CDR3 region is CASSLLAGVVEQYF. CDR3 coding DNA: TGTGCCAGCAGCCTCCTAGCGGGAGTTGTCGAGCAGTACTTC.

A word on this clone: The junction does not match germline at one end; this may be a read error. CDR3 sequence: CASTPYGDMAYEQYF. In DNA form, the CDR3 reads TGTGCCAGCACCCCTTATGGGGACATGGCCTATGAGCAGTACTTC. The V gene is TRBV7-9, the J gene TRBJ2-7; a weak D match, TRBD1 (6 bases). Germline V gene lookup returns CDR1 SEHNR and CDR2 FQNEAQ (reference sequence). The CDR3 is 15 residues long.

This clone has a handful of counts. This chain uses TRBV9 with TRBJ2-3; the match to TRBD2 covers 9 bases. The V gene end was trimmed by 4 bases and the J gene end by 2 bases; junction bases not matched to a gene: 8. Germline V CDR1 and CDR2: SGDLS, YYNGEE. The CDR3 length is 16 residues. Written as DNA, the CDR3 is TGTGCCAGCAGCTCTCGTCTAGCGGGAATCACAGATACGCAGTATTTT. Protein product: CASSSRLAGITDTQYF.

The chain joins TRBV28 to TRBJ2-1, with D perhaps matching TRBD2 (6 bases). Germline CDR1 is MDHEN and CDR2 is SYDVKM. V lost 3 bases and J lost 8, with 8 bases in between. This CDR3 spans 12 amino acids. Here the CDR3 reads CASSLTGDEQFF. CDR3 coding DNA: TGTGCCAGCAGTTTGACGGGAGATGAGCAGTTCTTC.

V usage is TRBV6-1 and J usage is TRBJ1-2; TRBD1 matches 9 bases. The CDR3 spans 14 residues. CDR1 and CDR2 (germline): MNHNS, SASEGT. Trimming removed 4 bases from V and 6 bases from J; junction bases left unmatched: 6. In nucleotides, the CDR3 is TGTGCCAGCAGTGTGGGACAGGGCAAGGATGGCTACACCTTC. This gives the protein CASSVGQGKDGYTF.

This clone has just a few counts. The V call is TRBV6-5, the J call TRBJ2-7; 8 bases match TRBD2. CDR1 is MNHEY and CDR2 is SVGAGI in the germline V gene. J lost 4 bases, V lost 3 bases, and 8 bases had no gene match. This CDR3 is 15 amino acids long. CDR3 DNA: TGTGCCAGCAGTTATTCAAGCGGGGGATTTTACGAGCAGTACTTC. Amino acids: CASSYSSGGFYEQYF.